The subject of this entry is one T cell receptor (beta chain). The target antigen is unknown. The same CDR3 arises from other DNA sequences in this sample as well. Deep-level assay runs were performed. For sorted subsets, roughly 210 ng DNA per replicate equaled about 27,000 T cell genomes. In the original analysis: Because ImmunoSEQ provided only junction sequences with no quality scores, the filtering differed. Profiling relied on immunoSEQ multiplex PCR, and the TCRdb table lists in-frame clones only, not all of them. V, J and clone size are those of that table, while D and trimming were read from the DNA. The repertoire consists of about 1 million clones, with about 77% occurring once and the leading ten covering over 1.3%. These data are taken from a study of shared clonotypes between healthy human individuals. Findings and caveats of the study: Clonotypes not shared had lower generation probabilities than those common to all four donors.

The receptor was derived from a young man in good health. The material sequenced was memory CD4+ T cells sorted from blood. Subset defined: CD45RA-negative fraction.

The CDR3 coding sequence is TGTGCCAGCAGCTTGGGACTAGCGGGGGCAGATACGCAGTATTTT. Its translation: CASSLGLAGADTQYF. The gene calls are TRBV5-6 and TRBJ2-3, with 12 bases matching TRBD2. CDR3 length: 15 amino acids. Trimming took 0 bases from V and 4 from J; bases not matched to a gene: 0. The germline V gene has CDR1 SGHDT and CDR2 YYEEEE.